The 30 T cell receptor beta chains presented below share a single source sample, sequenced in a study of blood T cell repertoires in COVID-19. Method: immunoSEQ multiplex PCR; TCRdb's copy keeps in-frame clones and lacks some. In the table there are about 130,000 clones, about 80% of which are singletons. Material for sequencing was peripheral blood. The receptors were gathered from an elderly woman with acute or convalescent COVID-19.

The rearrangement links TRBV7-9 to TRBJ2-7; 7 bases align to TRBD2. The J segment lost 0 bases and the V segment lost 2 bases, leaving 13 bases of the junction unmatched. Germline V CDR1 and CDR2: SEHNR, FQNEAQ (reference sequence). The CDR3 has 18 residues. The CDR3 DNA follows: TGTGCCAGCAGCTTACCGGGAGTGGGGGGGGGAACCTCCTACGAGCAGTACTTC. Protein: CASSLPGVGGGTSYEQYF. Full variable domain (rest looked up from reference TRBV7-9 and TRBJ2-7): DTGVSQNPRHKITKRGQNVTFRCDPISEHNRLYWYRQTLGQGPEFLTYFQNEAQLEKSRLLSDRFSAERPKGSFSTLEIQRTEQGDSAMYLCASSLPGVGGGTSYEQYFGPGTRLTVT.

The chain recombines TRBV6-6 with TRBJ1-1; 8 bases line up with TRBD1. The ends lost 5 bases at V and 4 bases at J; junction bases unmatched: 12. The CDR3 consists of 16 residues. CDR1 and CDR2 from the germline V gene are MNHNY and SVGAGI (reference sequence). CDR3 residues: CASSRQGSVVGTEAFF. The CDR3 bases are TGTGCCAGCAGTCGACAGGGGTCGGTGGTGGGCACTGAAGCTTTCTTT.

This clone was detected only once. The chain uses TRBV2 and TRBJ2-1; D is possibly TRBD1 (5 bases). Germline CDR1 is SNHLY and CDR2 is FYNNEI. The V end was cut by 2 bases, the J end by 3 bases, with 11 bases between. The CDR3 has 15 amino acids. The CDR3 DNA follows: TGTGCCAGCAGTGAACGAAGGGGTAGCTACAATGAGCAGTTCTTC. Residues: CASSERRGSYNEQFF.

In DNA form, the CDR3 reads TGTGCCAGCAGTTTCCGGGACAGGGGAATTTCTGGGGCCAACGTCCTGACTTTC. Translated, it gives CASSFRDRGISGANVLTF. The chain is built from TRBV27 and TRBJ2-6, with 10 bases fitting TRBD1. Germline V lookup: CDR1 MNHEY, CDR2 SMNVEV (reference sequence). J lost 1 base, V lost 3 bases, and 6 bases had no gene match. The CDR3 has 18 amino acids.

The J gene is TRBJ1-5, the V gene TRBV25-1, with D unclear. The CDR3 extends over 11 amino acids. V was cut by 0 bases and J by 11 bases, with 5 bases left in between. From germline, CDR1 is MGHDK and CDR2 SYGVNS. The CDR3 DNA follows: TGTGCCAGCAGTGAATATGGAGCCCAGCATTTT. Protein product: CASSEYGAQHF.

This clone has just one count. CDR3: CSASREGLNTQYF. The CDR3 region has the DNA TGCAGTGCTAGTCGGGAGGGCTTGAATACGCAGTATTTT. The rearrangement joins TRBV20-1 to TRBJ2-3; 8 nucleotides match TRBD2. The V gene's germline CDR1 is DFQATT and CDR2 SNEGSKA (reference sequence). V shed 3 bases and J 7 bases; nucleotides not matched to a gene: 6. The CDR3 sequence is 13 residues long.

J is TRBJ1-1 and V is TRBV5-1, with 7 bases fitting TRBD1. The CDR3 spans 15 residues. Germline V gives CDR1 SGHRS, CDR2 YFSETQ. The V gene end was trimmed by 7 bases and the J gene end by 1 base; junction bases not matched to a gene: 10. The CDR3: CASAWGQTANTEAFF. The CDR3 DNA reads TGCGCCAGCGCCTGGGGACAGACTGCGAACACTGAAGCTTTCTTT.

This clone was recorded a few times. V is TRBV2 and J is TRBJ1-3, with D unresolved. Germline CDR1 and CDR2: SNHLY and FYNNEI. The CDR3 sequence is 15 residues long. Between the trimmed V and J ends, which lost 6 bases and 0 bases, there was a span of 12 bases. CDR3 in amino acids: CASRRLTSSGNTIYF. CDR3 sequence (DNA): TGTGCCAGCAGACGGTTAACGAGCTCTGGAAACACCATATATTTT.

V gene TRBV19 combines with J gene TRBJ1-2; D is ambiguous. The length of the CDR3 is 13 residues. Germline lookup yields CDR1 LNHDA and CDR2 SQIVND (reference sequence). Trimming removed 10 bases at V and 0 bases at J, with 12 bases between. The CDR3 loop is CATHPSANYGYTF. CDR3 nucleotide sequence: TGTGCCACCCACCCCAGTGCTAACTATGGCTACACCTTC.

In the case of this clone: One end of the junction is discordant with germline, which a read error may explain. The chain combines TRBV2 with TRBJ1-5; D possibly corresponds to TRBD1 (5 bases). The germline CDR1 and CDR2 sequences are SNHLY and FYNNEI. This CDR3 is built from 14 residues. CDR3 DNA sequence: TGCTCTATCGGGGGACCGACAAGCAATCAGCCCCAGCATTTT. Its protein product is CSIGGPTSNQPQHF.

This sequence joins TRBV11-3 and TRBJ2-1; D is uncertain. The germline gives CDR1 SGHNT, CDR2 YENEEA. Trimming took off 3 bases at V and 4 bases at J, with 13 bases between the two ends. There are 15 residues in the CDR3. The CDR3 DNA follows: TGTGCCAGCAGCTTTGGGCTCGGCCCATACAATGAGCAGTTCTTC. It translates to CASSFGLGPYNEQFF. The whole variable domain, remainder taken from reference TRBV11-3 and TRBJ2-1, is EAGVVQSPRYKIIEKKQPVAFWCNPISGHNTLYWYLQNLGQGPELLIRYENEEAVDDSQLPKDRFSAERLKGVDSTLKIQPAELGDSAVYLCASSFGLGPYNEQFFGPGTRLTVL.

The V gene is TRBV6-5, the J gene TRBJ1-3, with D possibly being TRBD1 (6 bases). From germline, CDR1 is MNHEY and CDR2 SVGAGI. The CDR3 has 16 residues. Trimming stripped 4 bases from V and 0 bases from J, with 13 bases between. CDR3 sequence reads: CASSFVPGHSGNTIYF. The CDR3 coding sequence is TGTGCCAGCAGTTTTGTTCCGGGACACTCTGGAAACACCATATATTTT.

V gene TRBV2 combines with J gene TRBJ2-7, with 7 bases matching TRBD1. CDR1 SNHLY and CDR2 FYNNEI come from the germline V gene. With V trimmed by 5 bases and J by 6 bases, 10 bases remained unmatched. There are 14 residues in the CDR3. CDR3 amino acids: CASSLVRGMGEQYF. CDR3 in DNA: TGTGCCAGCAGTCTCGTCAGGGGGATGGGCGAGCAGTACTTC.

This chain connects TRBV2 to TRBJ2-3; TRBD1 matches 9 bases. Germline assignment: CDR1 SNHLY and CDR2 FYNNEI. The CDR3 covers 14 residues. Trimming removed 6 bases from V and 5 bases from J; junction bases left unmatched: 6. CDR3 sequence reads: CASRQTGGEDTQYF. CDR3 bases: TGTGCCAGCAGACAGACAGGGGGTGAAGATACGCAGTATTTT.

The chain recombines TRBV5-1 with TRBJ2-7; 9 nucleotides match TRBD1. From germline, CDR1 is SGHRS and CDR2 YFSETQ. The J segment lost 5 bases and the V segment lost 1 base, leaving 4 bases of the junction unmatched. The CDR3 spans 14 residues. DNA of the CDR3: TGCGCCAGCAGCTTGACAGGGGGCCGGGACGAGCAGTACTTC. Its translation: CASSLTGGRDEQYF. The complete variable domain, with remaining parts taken from reference TRBV5-1 and TRBJ2-7, reads KAGVTQTPRYLIKTRGQQVTLSCSPISGHRSVSWYQQTPGQGLQFLFEYFSETQRNKGNFPGRFSGRQFSNSRSEMNVSTLELGDSALYLCASSLTGGRDEQYFGPGTRLTVT.

CDR3: CASQMAPGGNYGYTF. The CDR3, as DNA: TGCGCCAGCCAGATGGCCCCGGGGGGAAACTATGGCTACACCTTC. The gene calls are TRBV4-1 and TRBJ1-2; the D gene is possibly TRBD1 (5 bases). The germline CDR1 and CDR2 sequences are MGHRA and YSYEKL. This CDR3 is built from 15 residues. V dropped 8 bases and J dropped 2 bases, with 18 bases sitting between them.

This clone has a handful of counts. At the DNA level, this CDR3 is encoded by other sequences in the same sample as well. The chain employs TRBV10-3 and TRBJ1-1, with TRBD1 as a possible D gene (5 bases). CDR3 length: 13 amino acids. Trimming pared 3 bases from V and 3 bases from J, leaving 8 bases between. Germline-derived CDR1 and CDR2 are ENHRY and SYGVKD. The CDR3 loop reads CAISDRQYTEAFF. The CDR3 DNA follows: TGTGCCATCAGTGACCGACAGTACACTGAAGCTTTCTTT.

The chain carries TRBV7-3 and TRBJ2-3; TRBD2 agrees at 8 bases. V was clipped by 1 base and J by 2 bases; unmatched bases: 5. The CDR3 is 16 amino acids. CDR1 and CDR2 from the germline V gene are SGHTA and FQGTGA. The CDR3 DNA is TGTGCCAGCAGCTTAAGGGCGCGGGGGGCCACAGATACGCAGTATTTT. As protein: CASSLRARGATDTQYF.

This clone was recorded only once. V gene TRBV19 combines with J gene TRBJ1-2; no clear D gene. The length of the CDR3 is 12 residues. Per germline, CDR1 LNHDA and CDR2 SQIVND (reference sequence). V was clipped by 3 bases and J by 7 bases, with 9 bases between them. The CDR3 region has the DNA TGTGCCAGTAGTATCCGAGAGCTTGGCTACACCTTC. Its translation: CASSIRELGYTF.

This clone came up once. The V call is TRBV14, the J call TRBJ2-7, with 8 bases identical to TRBD1. Germline V CDR1 and CDR2: SGHDN, FVKESK. The CDR3 is 15 amino acids. J lost 2 bases, V lost 2 bases, and 5 bases had no gene match. CDR3 loop: CASSQRPGQAYEQYF. In DNA, the CDR3 is TGTGCCAGCAGCCAAAGACCGGGACAGGCCTACGAGCAGTACTTC.

This chain connects TRBV18 to TRBJ2-5, with TRBD2 identical over 9 bases. Germline V gene sequence: CDR1 KGHSH, CDR2 LQKENI. CDR3 length: 17 amino acids. The ends lost 6 bases at V and 0 bases at J; junction bases unmatched: 11. The CDR3 DNA is TGTGCCAGCTCCCTCCGTTTATTAGCGGGGGACCAAGAGACCCAGTACTTC. Its protein product is CASSLRLLAGDQETQYF.

The chain is built from TRBV6-5 and TRBJ1-3, with D unclear. The CDR3 length is 16 residues. Germline V gene sequence: CDR1 MNHEY, CDR2 SVGAGI. The V end was cut by 4 bases, the J end by 3 bases, with 16 bases between. The CDR3 nucleotides read TGTGCCAGCAGTTCCCTACGGACCGGAGGTGGAAACACCATATATTTT. The encoded protein is CASSSLRTGGGNTIYF.

The V and J genes are TRBV27 and TRBJ2-7; tentative D call: TRBD2 (5 bases). The CDR3 is made up of 13 amino acids. Germline values: CDR1 MNHEY, CDR2 SMNVEV (reference sequence). V lost 3 bases, J lost 3 bases, and 9 bases lay in between. The CDR3 DNA reads TGTGCCAGCAGTTTGAGGGTGGACTACGAGCAGTACTTC. Its translation: CASSLRVDYEQYF.

The chain couples TRBV6-6 to TRBJ1-6, with a weak D call TRBD1 (5 bases). This CDR3 has 14 amino acids. In germline, CDR1 is MNHNY, CDR2 SVGAGI (reference sequence). Trimming shortened V by 2 bases and J by 7 bases, and 9 bases separated the two germline ends. The CDR3 nucleotides are TGTGCCAGCAGTTACAGGGGAGGGAATTCACCCCTCCACTTT. Protein sequence: CASSYRGGNSPLHF.

The chain couples TRBV15 to TRBJ2-5; 7 nucleotides agree with TRBD1. V lost 7 bases and J lost 0; bases outside the gene matches: 8. The CDR3 consists of 15 residues. Germline-derived CDR1 and CDR2 are LNHNV and YYDKDF (reference sequence). CDR3 bases: TGTGCCACCAAAAGCTTAGGGGGCGACCAAGAGACCCAGTACTTC. This sequence encodes CATKSLGGDQETQYF.

This clone was seen more than once but under ten times. This chain links TRBV10-3 with TRBJ2-5; D is unresolved. The germline V and J ends were trimmed by 2 bases and 5 bases, with 15 bases remaining between them. The CDR3 consists of 15 residues. Germline CDR1 reads ENHRY; CDR2 reads SYGVKD. As DNA, the CDR3 is TGTGCCATCAGTGAGCCGGAGTTACGGCGGGAGACCCAGTACTTC. Its translation: CAISEPELRRETQYF.

The V gene is TRBV3-1 (or the pseudogene TRBV3-2), the J gene TRBJ1-6; 7 positions agree with TRBD1. Germline V lookup: CDR1 LGHDT, CDR2 YNNKEL (reference sequence). The junction had 9 bases not matched to a gene; V was cut back by 4 bases and J by 6 bases. The CDR3 contains 16 residues. The CDR3: CASSRHRDRLNSPLHF. The CDR3, as DNA: TGTGCCAGCAGCCGCCACCGGGACAGACTTAATTCACCCCTCCACTTT.

This clone was picked up one time. The chain carries TRBV7-8 and TRBJ2-5, with TRBD2 identical over 16 bases. V was clipped by 5 bases and J by 2 bases; unmatched bases: 5. Germline CDR1 SGHVS, CDR2 FQNEAQ. The CDR3 runs 17 residues. The CDR3 protein is CASSPGTSGGAQETQYF. CDR3 DNA sequence: TGTGCCAGCAGCCCCGGGACTAGCGGGGGGGCTCAAGAGACCCAGTACTTC.

This chain joins TRBV11-2 and TRBJ2-1; 7 positions agree with TRBD1. Trimming removed 10 bases from V and 8 bases from J; junction bases left unmatched: 8. The CDR3 covers 12 residues. The germline gives CDR1 SGHAT, CDR2 FQNNGV. CDR3 sequence reads: CATTGAGDEQFF. The CDR3, as DNA: TGTGCCACCACAGGGGCAGGGGATGAGCAGTTCTTC.

The chain uses TRBV9 and TRBJ1-1; 8 positions match TRBD1. The junction had 9 bases not matched to a gene; V was cut back by 1 base and J by 4 bases. Germline V CDR1 and CDR2: SGDLS, YYNGEE. This CDR3 has 16 amino acids. The DNA for the CDR3 is TGTGCCAGCAGCGTAAGTCCCAGGGGGCGTCTCACTGAAGCTTTCTTT. Protein sequence: CASSVSPRGRLTEAFF.